This passage covers 14 T cell receptor beta chains from one sample sequenced in a study of shared clonotypes between healthy human individuals. Data came from immunoSEQ multiplex PCR; TCRdb stores just in-frame clones and leaves some out. The repertoire holds around 1.5 million clones, around 98% seen once, with roughly 0.42% in the top ten. Sequencing was performed on naive CD4+ T cells sorted from blood. Subset defined: CD45RA+ positively selected. These receptors were taken from a man aged 30 to 45 in good health.

This clone has just one count. The V and J genes are TRBV18 and TRBJ1-5, with a weak D call TRBD1 (5 bases). The CDR3 runs to 15 residues. Per the germline V gene, CDR1 is KGHSH and CDR2 is LQKENI. V lost 3 bases, J lost 5 bases, and 14 bases lay in between. CDR3 in amino acids: CASSPKAGGDQPQHF. The CDR3 nucleotides are TGTGCCAGCTCACCTAAAGCGGGGGGGGATCAGCCCCAGCATTTT. Full variable domain (outside the CDR3, taken from reference TRBV18 and TRBJ1-5): NAGVMQNPRHLVRRRGQEARLRCSPMKGHSHVYWYRQLPEEGLKFMVYLQKENIIDESGMPKERFSAEFPKEGPSILRIQQVVRGDSAAYFCASSPKAGGDQPQHFGDGTRLSIL.

Details on this clone: The same CDR3 arises from other DNA sequences in this sample as well. This chain uses TRBV29-1 with TRBJ2-1; the D call may be TRBD1 or TRBD2 (5 bases each). CDR1 and CDR2 (germline): SQVTM, ANQGSEA. This CDR3 region has 11 residues. Trimming pared 5 bases from V and 6 bases from J, leaving 8 bases between. CDR3 sequence (DNA): TGCAGCGTTAGGGACCTCAATGAGCAGTTCTTC. Its protein is CSVRDLNEQFF.

V is TRBV10-2 and J is TRBJ2-1; TRBD2 aligns across 12 bases. The CDR3 is 17 amino acids. The V gene's germline CDR1 is WSHSY and CDR2 SAAADI. Losses at the gene ends were 5 bases for V and 0 bases for J; bases not matched to a gene: 5. The CDR3 sequence is CASSLAGGSGSYNEQFF. CDR3 nucleotides: TGCGCCAGCAGTCTAGCGGGAGGGTCGGGCTCCTACAATGAGCAGTTCTTC.

V is TRBV7-8 and J is TRBJ1-5; 8 positions match TRBD1. CDR1 and CDR2 from the germline V gene are SGHVS and FQNEAQ. V was pared by 5 bases and J by 2 bases, with 11 bases of the junction left unmatched. The CDR3 sequence is 17 residues long. The CDR3 loop is CASSPTGQVTGNQPQHF. The CDR3 region has the DNA TGTGCCAGCAGCCCGACGGGACAGGTAACGGGCAATCAGCCCCAGCATTTT.

The rearrangement uses TRBV9 and TRBJ2-1; D may be TRBD2 (6 bases). Trimming removed 4 bases at V and 4 bases at J, with 15 bases between. The CDR3 length is 15 residues. CDR1 and CDR2 (germline): SGDLS, YYNGEE. The CDR3 loop reads CASSPNSGGYNEQFF. The CDR3 region has the DNA TGTGCCAGCAGCCCGAATAGCGGAGGATACAATGAGCAGTTCTTC.

The chain links TRBV5-4 to TRBJ2-7; possible D gene TRBD2, 5 bases. This CDR3 contains 16 residues. Trimming took off 1 base at V and 0 bases at J, with 14 bases between the two ends. The V gene's germline CDR1 is SGHNT and CDR2 YYREEE (reference sequence). DNA of the CDR3: TGTGCCAGCAGCTTGTCCCTTCGCGGGTACTCCTACGAGCAGTACTTC. Residues: CASSLSLRGYSYEQYF.

This sequence joins TRBV5-4 and TRBJ1-1; 7 bases align to TRBD1. The CDR3 consists of 14 residues. CDR1 and CDR2 (germline): SGHNT, YYREEE (reference sequence). Germline trimming cut 4 bases from V and 0 bases from J; bases unmatched to any gene: 3. DNA of the CDR3: TGTGCCAGCAGCAAAGACAGGGTGAACACTGAAGCTTTCTTT. It translates to CASSKDRVNTEAFF.

This chain links TRBV28 with TRBJ1-5, with a tentative D call TRBD1 (5 bases). The CDR3 consists of 12 residues. V lost 4 bases, J lost 8 bases, and 9 bases lay in between. Germline V gene sequence: CDR1 MDHEN, CDR2 SYDVKM. The CDR3 DNA follows: TGTGCCAGCAGTTCCTCAGGGAAGCCCCAGCATTTT. The encoded protein is CASSSSGKPQHF. The full variable domain, rest sourced from reference TRBV28 and TRBJ1-5, is DVKVTQSSRYLVKRTGEKVFLECVQDMDHENMFWYRQDPGLGLRLIYFSYDVKMKEKGDIPEGYSVSREKKERFSLILESASTNQTSMYLCASSSSGKPQHFGDGTRLSIL.

This chain uses TRBV18 with TRBJ2-5, with D perhaps matching TRBD1 (6 bases). The germline V gene has CDR1 KGHSH and CDR2 LQKENI. V lost 6 bases, J lost 5 bases, and 10 bases lay in between. This CDR3 is 12 amino acids long. CDR3 bases: TGTGCCAGCTCGAGCCAGGGGGAGACCCAGTACTTC. Its translation: CASSSQGETQYF.

This clone was counted once. This rearrangement joins TRBV4-1 to TRBJ1-5, with D possibly being TRBD1 (5 bases). V lost 4 bases and J 4 bases, leaving 14 bases between the germline ends. Germline assignment: CDR1 MGHRA and CDR2 YSYEKL. This CDR3 comprises 15 residues. The CDR3 DNA is TGCGCCAGCAGCCCTGACCCAGGGCCGAATCAGCCCCAGCATTTT. Its protein product is CASSPDPGPNQPQHF.

In the case of this clone: Other DNA sequences in this specimen translate into the identical CDR3. CDR3 coding DNA: TGTGCCAGCAGCGTAGGGGGGCAGGGAAACACTGAAGCTTTCTTT. It translates to CASSVGGQGNTEAFF. The chain carries TRBV9 and TRBJ1-1, with D possibly being TRBD1 (6 bases). The CDR3 is 15 residues long. The germline V gene encodes CDR1 SGDLS and CDR2 YYNGEE. Deletions cut 0 bases from V and 2 bases from J, with 11 bases between.

This clone has a single count. As DNA, the CDR3 is TGTGCCAGCAATCCGGCAGGGGGCAATCAGCCCCAGCATTTT. This sequence encodes CASNPAGGNQPQHF. The V call is TRBV6-1, the J call TRBJ1-5, with a weak D call TRBD1 (6 bases). CDR1 and CDR2 from the germline V gene are MNHNS and SASEGT. The CDR3 spans 14 residues. Deletions cut 7 bases from V and 2 bases from J, with 12 bases between.

The V and J genes are TRBV7-2 and TRBJ1-2, with D maybe TRBD1 (6 bases). The CDR3 loop spans 14 amino acids. Germline loops: CDR1 SGHTA, CDR2 FQGNSA. The V and J ends lost 5 bases and 5 bases respectively, with 15 bases between them. The CDR3 protein is CASSPPGRGYGYTF. In DNA form, the CDR3 reads TGTGCCAGCAGCCCCCCTGGCAGGGGTTATGGCTACACCTTC.

This clone was observed once. This sequence joins TRBV7-9 and TRBJ2-2; 15 nucleotides line up with TRBD2. Germline V lookup: CDR1 SEHNR, CDR2 FQNEAQ (reference sequence). The CDR3 totals 17 residues. Trimming took 7 bases from V and 4 from J; bases not matched to a gene: 7. The CDR3 loop is CASIRTSGRAGTGELFF. The DNA of the CDR3 is TGTGCCAGCATCCGGACTAGCGGGAGGGCCGGCACCGGGGAGCTGTTTTTT.